This record looks at one T cell receptor beta chain sequence and its context. The target antigen is unknown. The data were taken from a study of cytomegalovirus exposure and HLA in healthy donors. Overall study results and limits: TCR beta V- and J-gene trimming was later associated with a missense DCLRE1C variant.

The CDR3 length is 13 residues. Per the germline V gene, CDR1 is SGDLS and CDR2 is YYNGEE. V lost 4 bases and J lost 4; bases outside the gene matches: 1. Primers included in the PCR were 60 Vbeta and 13 Jbeta primers. The data were produced by immunoSEQ multiplex PCR, yet TCRdb's version contains in-frame clones alone and is incomplete. The sample shows around 150,000 clones, 70% to 80% of them seen only once. Sequencing used PBMCs. The V call is TRBV9, the J call TRBJ2-1; 8 nucleotides line up with TRBD2. The source of this sequence is a man between 25 and 39 years old in good health and CMV-seronegative. The CDR3 sequence: CASSTSGYNEQFF. The DNA of the CDR3 is TGTGCCAGCAGCACTAGCGGTTACAATGAGCAGTTCTTC.